This entry describes one TCR beta chain. Its specificity is not known. The sample belongs to a study of cytomegalovirus exposure and HLA in healthy donors. CDR1 and CDR2 (germline): MNHEY, SVGAGI. The trim removed 4 bases at V and 4 bases at J, leaving 4 bases unmatched. CDR3 length: 14 amino acids. Study-level findings and limits: One cluster of highly shared sequence variants probably arose as a sequencing artifact.

The PCR made use of 60 Vbeta and 13 Jbeta primers. This table comes from immunoSEQ multiplex PCR, and its TCRdb copy is limited to in-frame clones, with some not included. Among about 170,000 clones, 65% to 75% were seen once, and the ten largest hold less than 2.5%. V and J are TRBV6-5 and TRBJ1-1; TRBD1 aligns across 9 bases. This clonotype was sampled from a human donor in good health. The sequenced sample was PBMCs. The CDR3, as DNA: TGTGCCAGCAGTTGGTACAGGGGGCCCACTGAAGCTTTCTTT. It translates to CASSWYRGPTEAFF.